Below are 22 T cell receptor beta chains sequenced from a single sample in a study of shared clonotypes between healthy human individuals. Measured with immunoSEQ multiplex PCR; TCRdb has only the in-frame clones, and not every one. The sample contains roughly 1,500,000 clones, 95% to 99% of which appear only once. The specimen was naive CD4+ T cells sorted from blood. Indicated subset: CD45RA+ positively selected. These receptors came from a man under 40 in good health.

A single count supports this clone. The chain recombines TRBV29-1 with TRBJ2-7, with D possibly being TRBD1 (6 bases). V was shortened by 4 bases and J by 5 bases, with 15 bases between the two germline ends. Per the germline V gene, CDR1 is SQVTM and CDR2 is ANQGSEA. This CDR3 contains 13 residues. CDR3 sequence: CSVVRGSNHEQYF. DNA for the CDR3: TGCAGCGTTGTAAGGGGGAGTAACCACGAGCAGTACTTC.

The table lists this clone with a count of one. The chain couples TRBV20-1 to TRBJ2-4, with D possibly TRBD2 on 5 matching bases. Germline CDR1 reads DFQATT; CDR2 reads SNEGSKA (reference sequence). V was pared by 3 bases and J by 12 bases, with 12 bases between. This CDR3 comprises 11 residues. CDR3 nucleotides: TGCAGTGCTAGTAGCACTAGAGATCAGTACTTC. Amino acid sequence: CSASSTRDQYF.

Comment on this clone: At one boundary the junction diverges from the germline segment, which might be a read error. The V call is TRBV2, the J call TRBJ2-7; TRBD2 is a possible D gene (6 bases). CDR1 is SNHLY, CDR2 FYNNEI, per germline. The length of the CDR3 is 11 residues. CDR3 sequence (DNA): TGTGCCAGCAGTCTGGGGCGGAGGGCTCACTTC. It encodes CASSLGRRAHF. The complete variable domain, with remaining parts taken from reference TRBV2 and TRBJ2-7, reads EPEVTQTPSHQVTQMGQEVILRCVPISNHLYFYWYRQILGQKVEFLVSFYNNEISEKSEIFDDQFSVERPDGSNFTLKIRSTKLEDSAMYFCASSLGRRAHFGPGTRLTVT.

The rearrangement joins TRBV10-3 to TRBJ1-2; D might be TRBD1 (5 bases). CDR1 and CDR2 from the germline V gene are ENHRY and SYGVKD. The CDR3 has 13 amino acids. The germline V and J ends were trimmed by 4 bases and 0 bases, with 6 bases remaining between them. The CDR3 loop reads CAISGTTNYGYTF. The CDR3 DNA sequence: TGTGCCATCAGTGGGACAACTAACTATGGCTACACCTTC.

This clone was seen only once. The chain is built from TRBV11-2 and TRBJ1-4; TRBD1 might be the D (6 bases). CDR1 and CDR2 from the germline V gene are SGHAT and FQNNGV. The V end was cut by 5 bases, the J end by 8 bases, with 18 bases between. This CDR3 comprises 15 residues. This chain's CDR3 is CASSTGPRGIEKLFF. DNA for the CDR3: TGTGCCAGCAGCACCGGACCCAGGGGAATAGAAAAACTGTTTTTT.

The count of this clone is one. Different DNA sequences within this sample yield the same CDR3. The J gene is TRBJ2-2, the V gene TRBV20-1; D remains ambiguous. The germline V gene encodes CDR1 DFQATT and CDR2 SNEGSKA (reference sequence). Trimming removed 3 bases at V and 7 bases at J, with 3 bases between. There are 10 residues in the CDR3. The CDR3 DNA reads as TGCAGTGCTAGGGGCGGGGAGCTGTTTTTT. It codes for CSARGGELFF.

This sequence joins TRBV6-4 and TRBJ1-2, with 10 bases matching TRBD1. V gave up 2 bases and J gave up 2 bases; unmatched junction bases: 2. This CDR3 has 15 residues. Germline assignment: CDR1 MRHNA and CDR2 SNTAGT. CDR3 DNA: TGTGCCAGCAGTGACAGGACAGGGGGAAACTATGGCTACACCTTC. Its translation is CASSDRTGGNYGYTF.

The CDR3 region has the DNA TGCAGCGTTGCCCTGGACAGCGCGGGCTATGGCTACACCTTC. It specifies CSVALDSAGYGYTF. The chain is built from TRBV29-1 and TRBJ1-2, with TRBD1 as a possible D gene (6 bases). The CDR3 has 14 amino acids. V lost 4 bases and J 4 bases, leaving 16 bases between the germline ends. CDR1 and CDR2 (germline): SQVTM, ANQGSEA.

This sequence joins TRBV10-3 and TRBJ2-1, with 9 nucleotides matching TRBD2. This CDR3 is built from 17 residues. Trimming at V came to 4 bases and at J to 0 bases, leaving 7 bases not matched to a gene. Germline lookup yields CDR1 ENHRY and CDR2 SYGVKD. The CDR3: CAISATSGMSSYNEQFF. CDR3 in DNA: TGTGCCATCAGTGCGACTAGCGGAATGAGCTCCTACAATGAGCAGTTCTTC.

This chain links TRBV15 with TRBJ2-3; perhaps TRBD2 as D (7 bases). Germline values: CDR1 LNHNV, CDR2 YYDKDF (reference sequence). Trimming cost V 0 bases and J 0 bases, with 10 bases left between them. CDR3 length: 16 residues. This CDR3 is CATSRDRGASTDTQYF. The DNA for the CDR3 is TGTGCCACCAGCAGAGATCGGGGGGCGAGCACAGATACGCAGTATTTT. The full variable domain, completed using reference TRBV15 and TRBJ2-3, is DAMVIQNPRYQVTQFGKPVTLSCSQTLNHNVMYWYQQKSSQAPKLLFHYYDKDFNNEADTPDNFQSRRPNTSFCFLDIRSPGLGDTAMYLCATSRDRGASTDTQYFGPGTRLTVL.

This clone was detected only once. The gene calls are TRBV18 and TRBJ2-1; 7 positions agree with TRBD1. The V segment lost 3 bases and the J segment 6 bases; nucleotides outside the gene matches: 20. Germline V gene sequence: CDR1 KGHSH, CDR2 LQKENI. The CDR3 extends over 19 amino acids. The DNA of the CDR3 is TGTGCCAGCTCACCCGCACTGGGAAGGAGACAGGGAGTTTTCAATGAGCAGTTCTTC. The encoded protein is CASSPALGRRQGVFNEQFF.

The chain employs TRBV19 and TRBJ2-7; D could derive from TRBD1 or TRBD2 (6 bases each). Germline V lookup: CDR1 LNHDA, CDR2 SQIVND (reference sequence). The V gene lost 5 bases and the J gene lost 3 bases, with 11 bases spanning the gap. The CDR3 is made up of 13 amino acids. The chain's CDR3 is CASSYGGRYEQYF. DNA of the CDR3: TGTGCCAGTAGTTACGGGGGCCGCTACGAGCAGTACTTC.

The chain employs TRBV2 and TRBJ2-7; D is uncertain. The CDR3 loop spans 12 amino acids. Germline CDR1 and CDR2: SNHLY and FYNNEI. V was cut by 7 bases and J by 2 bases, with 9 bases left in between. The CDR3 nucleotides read TGTGCCAGCAAGTCTCCGGCCTACGAGCAGTACTTC. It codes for CASKSPAYEQYF.

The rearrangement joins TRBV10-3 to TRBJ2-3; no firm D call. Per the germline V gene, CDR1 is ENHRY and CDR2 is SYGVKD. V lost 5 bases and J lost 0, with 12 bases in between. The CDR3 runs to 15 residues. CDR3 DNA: TGTGCCATCAGTAGTGGCAGGCGTAGCACAGATACGCAGTATTTT. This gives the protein CAISSGRRSTDTQYF.

For the CDR3, the DNA is TGTGCCAGCAGCCGCCCTAATATGAGGGAGCAGTACTTC. It encodes CASSRPNMREQYF. V and J are TRBV6-5 and TRBJ2-7; D remains ambiguous. Germline V gene sequence: CDR1 MNHEY, CDR2 SVGAGI. This CDR3 is built from 13 residues. Trimming removed 6 bases from V and 7 bases from J, with 16 bases in between.

The CDR3 DNA follows: TGTGCCAGCAGTCGGGGCCCGGAAGAGACCCAGTACTTC. It translates to CASSRGPEETQYF. This chain links TRBV6-4 with TRBJ2-5, with D perhaps TRBD1 or TRBD2 (5 bases each). From germline, CDR1 is MRHNA and CDR2 SNTAGT. The CDR3 is 13 amino acids. With 5 bases removed from V and 3 bases from J, the gap between germline ends came to 10 bases.

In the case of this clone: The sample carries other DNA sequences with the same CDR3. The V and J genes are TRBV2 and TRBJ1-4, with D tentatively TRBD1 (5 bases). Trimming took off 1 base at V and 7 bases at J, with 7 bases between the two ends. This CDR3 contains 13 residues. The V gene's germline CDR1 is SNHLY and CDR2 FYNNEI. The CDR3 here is CASSEGRAEKLFF. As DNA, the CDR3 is TGTGCCAGCAGTGAAGGCAGGGCTGAAAAACTGTTTTTT. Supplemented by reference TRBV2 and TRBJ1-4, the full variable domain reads EPEVTQTPSHQVTQMGQEVILRCVPISNHLYFYWYRQILGQKVEFLVSFYNNEISEKSEIFDDQFSVERPDGSNFTLKIRSTKLEDSAMYFCASSEGRAEKLFFGSGTQLSVL.

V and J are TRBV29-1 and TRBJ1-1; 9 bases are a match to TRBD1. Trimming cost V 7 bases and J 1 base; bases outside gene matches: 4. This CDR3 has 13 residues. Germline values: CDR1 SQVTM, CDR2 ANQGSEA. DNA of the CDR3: TGCAGCGGGGGGGACAGGGCGAACACTGAAGCTTTCTTT. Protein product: CSGGDRANTEAFF. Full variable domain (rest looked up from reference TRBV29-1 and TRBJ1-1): SAVISQKPSRDICQRGTSLTIQCQVDSQVTMMFWYRQQPGQSLTLIATANQGSEATYESGFVIDKFPISRPNLTFSTLTVSNMSPEDSSIYLCSGGDRANTEAFFGQGTRLTVV.

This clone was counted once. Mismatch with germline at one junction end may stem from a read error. The CDR3 sequence: CASSTDYHEQFF. The CDR3, as DNA: TGTGCCAGCAGTACCGACTACCATGAGCAGTTCTTC. This chain connects TRBV2 to TRBJ2-1; D possibly corresponds to TRBD2 (5 bases). The CDR3 is 12 amino acids. CDR1 is SNHLY, CDR2 FYNNEI, per germline.

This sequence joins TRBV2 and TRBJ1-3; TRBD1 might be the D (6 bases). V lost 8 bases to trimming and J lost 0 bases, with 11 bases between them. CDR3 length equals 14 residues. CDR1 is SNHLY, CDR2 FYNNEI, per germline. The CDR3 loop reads CASLGDISGNTIYF. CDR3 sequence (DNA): TGTGCCAGCCTCGGGGACATCTCTGGAAACACCATATATTTT.

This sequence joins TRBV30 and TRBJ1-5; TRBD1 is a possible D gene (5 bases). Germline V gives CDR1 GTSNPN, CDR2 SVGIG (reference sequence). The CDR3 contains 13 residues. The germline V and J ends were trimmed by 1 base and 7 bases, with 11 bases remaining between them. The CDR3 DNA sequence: TGTGCCTGGAGTGAAGGGGTATTCCAGCCCCAGCATTTT. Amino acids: CAWSEGVFQPQHF.

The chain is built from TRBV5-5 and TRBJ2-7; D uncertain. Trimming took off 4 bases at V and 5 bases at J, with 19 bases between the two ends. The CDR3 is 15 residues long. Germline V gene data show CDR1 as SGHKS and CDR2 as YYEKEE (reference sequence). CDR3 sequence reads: CASSLNVEFGDEQYF. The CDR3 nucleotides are TGTGCCAGCAGCCTCAATGTGGAGTTTGGCGACGAGCAGTACTTC.